This entry describes one TCR beta chain. There is no known antigen for this receptor. No per-base quality is available; no much larger clone lies one base away. This specimen comes from a study of cytomegalovirus exposure and HLA in healthy donors listed by TCRdb under 2017. Describing the broader study: According to an earlier analysis of 450 to 650 of the donors, 150 million to 200 million T cells yielded 100 million or so unique TCR beta sequences and around 300 Gb of sequence data. Of the 398 genotyped donors, approximately 83% fell in the genetic ancestry cluster associated with self-reported Caucasian donors. To predict cytomegalovirus infection status, the study combined high-throughput TCR immunosequencing, statistical association of individual TCRs with disease status, and machine learning. Rather than using new phenotypic data, the later analysis identified candidate immune exposures from TCR beta sequences and from how often those sequences occurred across donors. A separate validation cohort of 100 to 150 different subjects was used in addition to the 666-subject first cohort. The number of typed donors differed by locus: about 629-630 for A, B, C, DRB1 and DQB1; 500 to 550 for DQA1; approximately 610 for DPA1; and roughly 470 for DPB1. On average, roughly 240,000 unique TCR beta nucleotide sequences were sequenced per donor among some 420 genotyped donors of the cohort, with roughly 19% of those sequences being non-productive. Several DR-DQ haplotypes were treated as single units for association and clustering because of strong linkage in the cohort. Every discovery cohort repertoire had been produced on one sequencing platform. To decide whether each TCR beta V gene segment behaved as functional or pseudogenic, an earlier analysis of 587 of the donors relied on high-throughput TCR beta sequencing. About 300 gigabases of sequencing data and tens of millions of unique TCR sequences were included in an early release covering about 620 HLA-typed donors. The study used immunosequencing to profile the T cell repertoires of approximately 630 subjects and linked those repertoires to cytomegalovirus serostatus. HLA typing included class I and class II loci at four-digit resolution. A later analysis re-analyzed previously published TCR beta repertoires from 666 donors and added high-resolution HLA genotyping to study TCR occurrence patterns. The study aimed to test whether signatures of past pathogen exposure could be identified by cataloging public T cell receptors. Donor age, sex, ethnicity and CMV serostatus were collected together with the repertoire data. A later genetic analysis used genome-wide SNP genotypes for about 55% of the 666 donors, treating that subset as a discovery cohort.

The library was prepared using the immunoSEQ multiplex PCR assay. The multiplex PCR relied on a mix of 60 forward primers for TCR Vbeta segments and 13 reverse primers for TCR Jbeta segments. A multiplex PCR assay on genomic DNA amplified the CDR3 region of rearranged TCR beta genes. The Illumina HiSeq System was used to sequence the amplified TCR beta libraries as 87-base-pair reads. As for the authors' bioinformatics: In a later analysis, tens of millions of unique TCR beta chains were counted across the roughly 700 repertoires, and around 10 million of these chains were shared by at least two donors. Raw reads were error-corrected and collapsed into unique sequences with a nearest-neighbor algorithm that merged closely related sequences to remove PCR and sequencing errors. To assign V, D and J gene segments, CDR3 sequences were aligned to IMGT reference sequences. Each retained sequence needed at least a six-nucleotide match to both a V gene segment and a J gene segment. A rearrangement counted as productive if the CDR3 had no stop codons and remained in frame with V and J, and every other rearrangement counted as non-productive. CDR3 was defined according to IMGT convention as the region running from the second conserved V-encoded cysteine to the conserved J-encoded phenylalanine. The earlier analysis of about 640 of the donors excluded any sequence lacking an unambiguous match to a single V gene segment. In an earlier analysis of 587 of the donors, a V segment was called functional when productive rearrangements were above 56.7%, and segregating when the standard deviation between donors exceeded 5%. To diagnose cytomegalovirus status from the catalog of TCR beta chain sequences, a statistical classification framework was built. In a later analysis, V and J genes were assigned by comparing TCR nucleotide sequences against IMGT/GENE-DB human TR gene sequences. Using the TCRdist pipeline, a later analysis assigned CDR3 sequences along with most-parsimonious VDJ recombination scenarios. A later analysis defined each TCR beta chain by its CDR3 amino acid sequence plus V-gene family, and excluded reads lacking a unique V-gene family. As a way to deal with suspected cross-contamination and a sequencing artifact, a later analysis dropped 640 or so nucleotide sequences that were highly shared and had low generation probability. For each public chain, a later analysis derived a clonal expansion index from normalized ranks of inferred template counts within each repertoire. In a later analysis, generation probabilities were computed using a VDJ recombination model fitted to out-of-frame rearrangements, and the results were checked against IGoR. A later analysis scored TCR-TCR, TCR-HLA and TCR-CMV co-occurrence with hypergeometric tests, applying a repertoire-size bias correction to TCR pairs. In a later analysis, false discovery rates were estimated by permuting HLA or CMV assignments 20 times. A later analysis grouped co-occurring TCRs with DBSCAN, adding TCRdist sequence similarity when clustering within HLA-allele-positive subsets. Co-occurrence clustering excluded repertoires with fewer than 30,000 or more than 120,000 public chains, plus five with anomalous nucleotide sharing. TCRdb re-hosts the immuneACCESS table, in-frame sequences only. Its copies lack some clones; in the studies checked, an unresolved V gene accounts for under half of them, and the cause for the rest is not known. V and J calls and clone size follow that table, whereas D and trimming were derived from the DNA. The sample includes around 130,000 clones, with roughly 70% observed a single time. Approximately 7% of the sample is held by the ten biggest clonotypes.

The cohort was made up of approximately 670 healthy bone marrow donors. At the time of sampling, every cohort member was nominally healthy, though immune exposures that went unrecorded were likely present. The donor was CMV seropositive and was included in the group of about 290 seropositive cohort members. Each donor provided a peripheral blood sample, and peripheral blood mononuclear cells were used for TCR beta sequencing. Genomic DNA was extracted from the blood cell samples with the Qiagen DNeasy Blood Extraction Kit. The paper as a whole reports these results and caveats: In a later analysis, TCR association rates were found to vary across HLA loci, with the most associated TCRs seen for DRB1 alleles and the fewest for HLA-C alleles. Some IMGT-functional V segments, including TRBV6-2 and TRBV6-3, could not be distinguished by the 87-base-pair reads and were therefore excluded. For the cohort, immune exposure information was limited to CMV serostatus. When HLA alleles, especially DR and DQ, strongly co-occurred, TCR associations were difficult to assign to individual alleles. Cytomegalovirus status was reported to be diagnosed by the classifier with high specificity and sensitivity in both the original and validation cohorts. A further reported finding was that TCR beta sequences accurately predicted the HLA-A and HLA-B alleles for most subjects in the first cohort. While some public TCRs were present in many individuals, most TCR sequences turned up only very rarely across donors. The presence/absence analyses assumed that sequencing depth was roughly uniform across donors, and that assumption may not be true. The earlier analysis of some 560 of the donors excluded roughly 17 rarely observed V segments, including chromosome 9 orphons, because counts were too low. A group of highly shared sequence variants was considered likely to be a technical artifact of the sequencing pipeline. Linkage disequilibrium might explain the correlated functional status among segregating V segments, but an unknown experimental factor could not be excluded. The authors suggested that the approach could potentially be generalized to other disease states and immunological phenotypes. An association between a missense DCLRE1C variant and V-gene and J-gene trimming of TCR beta chains was found in a later genetic analysis and replicated in an independent cohort. The cohort was sequenced for TCR beta chains only, and without alpha or paired-chain data the features that could be detected were limited. Most CMV-associated TCR beta chains appeared to be HLA-restricted in a later analysis, and the HLA associations seemed to be driven largely by CMV exposure. In a later analysis, several top co-occurrence clusters were reported to appear linked to parvovirus B19, influenza, CMV and Epstein-Barr virus. In a later analysis, HLA-associated TCR beta chains were found to be more clonally expanded and to have lower generation probabilities than equally common non-associated chains. In a later analysis, about 16,000 TCR beta sequences were associated with specific HLA alleles at a false discovery rate of 0.05. Broadly in line with IMGT annotations, most TCR beta V segments showed up in productive rearrangements about 87% or about 30% of the time in an earlier analysis of several hundred of the donors. In the study, about 150 TCR beta chains were listed as associated with cytomegalovirus. HLA typing was unavailable for some donors at each locus, so association tests used only the typed subset. In vitro tests confirmed that a few of the cytomegalovirus-associated TCR beta chains recognize cytomegalovirus antigens. A later genetic analysis reported fewer N-insertions in productive TCRs among donors in an Asian-associated ancestry cluster than the roughly 640-donor mean.

Via the germline V gene, CDR1 is MNHEY and CDR2 SVGAGI. V sheds 0 bases and J sheds 1 base, leaving 6 bases between their ends. CDR3 length: 14 amino acids, cysteine to phenylalanine. Solely the CDR3 DNA is kept, with 42 bases framed from the first base. The sequenced sample was PBMCs. This receptor was obtained from a man in his forties or fifties in good health and CMV-seropositive. The chain is made from TRBV6-5 and TRBJ2-5; too little of a D gene remains to name it. The DNA reads as follows: TGTGCCAGCAGTTACTCGATAGTCCAAGAGACCCAGTACTTC. Its protein reads: CASSYSIVQETQYF.